This T cell receptor beta chain was recorded in a study of OX40 agonist ivuxolimab in advanced cancers. In germline, CDR1 is MRHNA, CDR2 SNTAGT. CDR3 size: 10 residues. On this clone: The antigen is unknown.

Clones were sequenced by immunoSEQ multiplex PCR, and TCRdb holds only the in-frame ones, with some missing. The repertoire holds about 61,000 clones, with roughly 90% as singletons. Whole-study results and caveats: The average count of expanded clones was higher among CD8+ T cells than among CD4+.

V and J are TRBV6-4 and TRBJ1-6, with D possibly matching TRBD1 (5 bases). This specimen was CD4+ or CD8+ T cells sorted from blood, taken in a trial of the OX40 agonist ivuxolimab. This sequence was found in an adult with an advanced solid tumor such as melanoma, head and neck, liver or kidney cancer. CDR3 in amino acids: CAGADSPLHF. As DNA, the CDR3 is TGTGCAGGGGCGGATTCACCCCTCCACTTT.